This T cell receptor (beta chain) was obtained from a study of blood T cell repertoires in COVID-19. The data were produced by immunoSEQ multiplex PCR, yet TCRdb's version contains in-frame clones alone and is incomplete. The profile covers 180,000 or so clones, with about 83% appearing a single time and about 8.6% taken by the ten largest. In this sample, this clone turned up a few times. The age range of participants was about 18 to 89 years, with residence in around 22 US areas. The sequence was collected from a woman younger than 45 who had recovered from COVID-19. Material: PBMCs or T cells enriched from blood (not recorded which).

The CDR3 reads CASSLALRETQYF. The CDR3 bases are TGCGCCAGCAGCTTGGCACTCCGAGAGACCCAGTACTTC. The rearrangement links TRBV5-1 to TRBJ2-5; D gene unclear. CDR3 length: 13 amino acids. The germline V gene has CDR1 SGHRS and CDR2 YFSETQ. Trimming took 0 bases from V and 4 from J, leaving 7 bases between them.